These T cell receptor beta chains were read from a single sample in a study of T-cell reconstitution after alpha-beta-depleted transplantation in children. TCRdb reprocessed the PCR reads via MiXCR and lists one record per CDR3 protein. Of some 240,000 distinct CDR3 sequences listed, 9.5% to 15% are singletons. The sequenced sample was PBMCs from the stem cell graft donor, obtained from the stem cell graft. Receptors originate from a human donor who donated a stem cell graft to a child with acute lymphoblastic leukemia. The conserved cysteine and the conserved F or W are not part of the CDR3 here. Fields, in order: V gene, J gene, CDR3 protein.

V gene: TRBV5-6
J gene: TRBJ2-4
CDR3 protein: ASSLNLVTSGRIAKNIQY

V gene: TRBV5-5
J gene: TRBJ1-1
CDR3 protein: ASSFDTGTEAF

V gene: TRBV5-1
J gene: TRBJ2-2
CDR3 protein: ASSFKTGINTGELF

V gene: TRBV9
J gene: TRBJ1-2
CDR3 protein: ASSGPGQGPGRGYT

V gene: TRBV12-3/TRBV12-4
J gene: TRBJ2-3
CDR3 protein: ASRKRENTDTQY

V gene: TRBV18
J gene: TRBJ2-7
CDR3 protein: ASSPFLADEQY

V gene: TRBV7-2
J gene: TRBJ2-5
CDR3 protein: ASVLLGGIGETQY

V gene: TRBV5-1
J gene: TRBJ2-1
CDR3 protein: ASSSEPMTEQF

V gene: TRBV28
J gene: TRBJ1-5
CDR3 protein: ASSYRSGTGQPQH

V gene: TRBV7-9
J gene: TRBJ2-3
CDR3 protein: ASSPVLSTNTQY

V gene: TRBV20-1
J gene: TRBJ2-2
CDR3 protein: SANRENTGELF

V gene: TRBV28
J gene: TRBJ2-4
CDR3 protein: ASSSRPYGRDTNIQY

V gene: TRBV24-1
J gene: TRBJ2-7
CDR3 protein: ATQDLLSYEQY

V gene: TRBV4-3
J gene: TRBJ2-3
CDR3 protein: ASSQEVSATFTDTQY

V gene: TRBV6-4
J gene: TRBJ1-1
CDR3 protein: ASLAPPTGLHGGNTEAF

V gene: TRBV20-1
J gene: TRBJ2-2
CDR3 protein: SAPGQTNTGELF

V gene: TRBV9
J gene: TRBJ1-6
CDR3 protein: ASSVGTITDSPLH

V gene: TRBV4-1
J gene: TRBJ1-4
CDR3 protein: ASSQVEREGNEKLF

V gene: TRBV2
J gene: TRBJ1-1
CDR3 protein: ASSRGKLGTEAF

V gene: TRBV6-2/TRBV6-3
J gene: TRBJ2-1
CDR3 protein: ASSYVSPGDEQF

V gene: TRBV5-1
J gene: TRBJ1-2
CDR3 protein: ASSDPGQANYGYT

V gene: TRBV20-1
J gene: TRBJ2-4
CDR3 protein: SARDRGSGNIQY

V gene: TRBV9
J gene: TRBJ1-2
CDR3 protein: ASSSDSYYGYT

V gene: TRBV20-1
J gene: TRBJ1-2
CDR3 protein: SANRAATDYGYT

V gene: TRBV7-3
J gene: TRBJ2-1
CDR3 protein: ASSLSPREPYNEQF

V gene: TRBV12-3/TRBV12-4
J gene: TRBJ1-3
CDR3 protein: ASSPMSPGNTIY

V gene: TRBV20-1
J gene: TRBJ1-2
CDR3 protein: SARGGEEVGYT

V gene: TRBV3-1
J gene: TRBJ2-5
CDR3 protein: ASSPLDYQETQY

V gene: TRBV20-1
J gene: TRBJ2-2
CDR3 protein: SARPLTGSGTGELF

V gene: TRBV18
J gene: TRBJ2-5
CDR3 protein: ASSPIARGRETQY

V gene: TRBV20-1
J gene: TRBJ2-7
CDR3 protein: SARDASYEQY

V gene: TRBV12-3/TRBV12-4
J gene: TRBJ1-2
CDR3 protein: ASSWDIGYGYT

V gene: TRBV11-2
J gene: TRBJ1-2
CDR3 protein: ASSLVGDYGYT

V gene: TRBV20-1
J gene: TRBJ2-5
CDR3 protein: SAASRVGLQETQY

V gene: TRBV10-3
J gene: TRBJ1-5
CDR3 protein: AISGTGREPQH

V gene: TRBV7-2
J gene: TRBJ2-2
CDR3 protein: ASSLADYTGELF